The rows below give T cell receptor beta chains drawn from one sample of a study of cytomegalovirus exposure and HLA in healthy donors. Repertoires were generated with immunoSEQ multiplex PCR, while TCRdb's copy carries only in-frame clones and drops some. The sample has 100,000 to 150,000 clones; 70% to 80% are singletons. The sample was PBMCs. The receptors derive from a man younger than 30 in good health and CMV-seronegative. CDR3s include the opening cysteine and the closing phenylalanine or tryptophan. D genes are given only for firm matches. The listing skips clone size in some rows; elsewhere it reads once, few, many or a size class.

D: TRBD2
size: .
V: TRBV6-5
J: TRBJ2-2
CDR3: CASSSATSADTGELFF
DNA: TGTGCCAGCAGTTCCGCGACTAGCGCTGACACCGGGGAGCTGTTTTTT

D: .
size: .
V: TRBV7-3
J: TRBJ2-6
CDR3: CASSLRGSFGSGANVLTF
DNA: TGTGCCAGCAGCTTAAGGGGCAGTTTCGGGTCTGGGGCCAACGTCCTGACTTTC

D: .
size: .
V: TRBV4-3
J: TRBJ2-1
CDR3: CASSQGRGSDYNEQFF
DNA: TGCGCCAGCAGCCAAGGGCGAGGGTCAGATTACAATGAGCAGTTCTTC

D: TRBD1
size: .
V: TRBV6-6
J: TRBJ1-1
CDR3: CASSPGTGVRSTEAFF
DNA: TGTGCCAGCAGCCCCGGGACAGGGGTTCGGAGCACTGAAGCTTTCTTT

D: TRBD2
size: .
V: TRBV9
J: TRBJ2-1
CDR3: CASSPRLAGENEQFF
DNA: TGTGCCAGCAGCCCAAGACTAGCGGGGGAGAATGAGCAGTTCTTC

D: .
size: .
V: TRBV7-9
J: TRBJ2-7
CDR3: CASSLSRDEQYF
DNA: TGTGCCAGCAGCCTTAGTCGCGACGAGCAGTACTTC

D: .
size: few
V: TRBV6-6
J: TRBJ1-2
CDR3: CASSRGGGRYTF
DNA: TGTGCCAGCAGTCGGGGGGGAGGGCGCTACACCTTC

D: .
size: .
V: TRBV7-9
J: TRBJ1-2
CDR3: CASSLTGGMGGYTF
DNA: TGTGCCAGCAGCTTGACGGGAGGAATGGGTGGCTACACCTTC

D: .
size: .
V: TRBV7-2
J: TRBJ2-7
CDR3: CASSFSGLISYEQYF
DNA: TGTGCCAGCAGCTTCTCTGGGCTGATCTCCTACGAGCAGTACTTC

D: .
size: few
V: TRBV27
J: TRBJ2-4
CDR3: CASSLVWDNLAKNIQYF
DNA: TGTGCCAGCAGTTTGGTATGGGACAATTTAGCCAAAAACATTCAGTACTTC

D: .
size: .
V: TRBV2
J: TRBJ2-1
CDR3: CASSVLVGGNEQFF
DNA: TGTGCCAGCAGTGTTTTAGTGGGAGGCAATGAGCAGTTCTTC

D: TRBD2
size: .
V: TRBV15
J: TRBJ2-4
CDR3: CATSRGGGGLAKNIQYF
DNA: TGTGCCACCAGCAGAGGCGGGGGAGGGCTAGCCAAAAACATTCAGTACTTC

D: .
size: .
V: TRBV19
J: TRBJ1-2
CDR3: CASSVLGKANYGYTF
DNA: TGTGCCAGTAGTGTACTAGGGAAAGCTAACTATGGCTACACCTTC

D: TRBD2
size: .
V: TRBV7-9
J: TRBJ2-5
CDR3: CASSRTSGRFSETQYF
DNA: TGTGCCAGCAGCAGGACTAGCGGGAGGTTTTCTGAGACCCAGTACTTC

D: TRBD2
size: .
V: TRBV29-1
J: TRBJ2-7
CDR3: CSVDGISGSYEQYF
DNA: TGCAGCGTTGATGGTATTAGCGGGAGTTACGAGCAGTACTTC

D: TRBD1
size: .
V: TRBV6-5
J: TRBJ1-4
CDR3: CASSVDRGHNEKLFF
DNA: TGTGCCAGCAGTGTAGACAGGGGGCATAATGAAAAACTGTTTTTT

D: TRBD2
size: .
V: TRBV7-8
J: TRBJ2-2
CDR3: CASSLVPGLDLTGELFF
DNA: TGTGCCAGCAGCTTAGTTCCGGGACTAGACCTCACCGGGGAGCTGTTTTTT

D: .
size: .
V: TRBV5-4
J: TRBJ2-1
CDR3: CASSGLLGNEQFF
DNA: TGTGCCAGCAGCGGATTACTAGGGAATGAGCAGTTCTTC

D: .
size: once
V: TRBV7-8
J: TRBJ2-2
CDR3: CASSLASLRGTELFF
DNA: TGTGCCAGCAGCTTAGCCTCCCTCAGAGGCACGGAGCTGTTTTTT

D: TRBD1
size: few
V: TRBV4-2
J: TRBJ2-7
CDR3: CASSHPMGQGSYEQYF
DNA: TGTGCCAGCAGCCATCCCATGGGACAGGGGTCCTACGAGCAGTACTTC

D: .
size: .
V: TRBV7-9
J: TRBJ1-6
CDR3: CASSFDRNSPLHF
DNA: TGTGCCAGCAGCTTCGACAGGAATTCACCCCTCCACTTT

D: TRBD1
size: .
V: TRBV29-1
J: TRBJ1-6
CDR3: CSVAQGAGSPLHF
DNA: TGCAGCGTAGCCCAGGGGGCAGGGTCACCCCTCCACTTT

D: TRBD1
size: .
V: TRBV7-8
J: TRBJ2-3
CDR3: CASSQGTAHGPDTQYF
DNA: TGTGCCAGCAGCCAAGGGACAGCCCATGGCCCAGATACGCAGTATTTT

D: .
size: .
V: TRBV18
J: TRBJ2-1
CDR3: CASSLFSGQSYNEQFF
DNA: TGTGCCAGCTCACTATTTAGCGGCCAGTCCTACAATGAGCAGTTCTTC

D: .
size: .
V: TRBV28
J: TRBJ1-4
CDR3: CASSLREKLFF
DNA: TGTGCCAGCAGTTTACGGGAAAAACTGTTTTTT

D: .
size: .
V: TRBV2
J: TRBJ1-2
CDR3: CASRQGSYGYTF
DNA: TGTGCCAGCAGACAGGGCAGCTATGGCTACACCTTC

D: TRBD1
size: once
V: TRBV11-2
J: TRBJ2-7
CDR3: CASLDRGNYEQYF
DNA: TGTGCCAGCCTGGACAGGGGCAACTACGAGCAGTACTTC

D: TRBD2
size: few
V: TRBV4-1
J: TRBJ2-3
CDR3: CASSQVRSGIDTQYF
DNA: TGCGCCAGCAGCCAAGTTCGTAGCGGGATAGATACGCAGTATTTT

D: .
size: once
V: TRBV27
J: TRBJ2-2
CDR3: CASSTLLRNTGELFF
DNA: TGTGCCAGCAGTACGCTATTACGGAACACCGGGGAGCTGTTTTTT

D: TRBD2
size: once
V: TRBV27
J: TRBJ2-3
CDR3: CASSLQSPSGAMVDTQYF
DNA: TGTGCCAGCAGTTTACAGTCTCCGAGCGGGGCAATGGTAGATACGCAGTATTTT

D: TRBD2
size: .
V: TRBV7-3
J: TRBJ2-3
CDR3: CASSLGGAGDTQYF
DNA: TGTGCCAGCAGCTTAGGGGGAGCGGGGGATACGCAGTATTTT

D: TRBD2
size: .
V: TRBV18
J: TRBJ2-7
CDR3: CASSPQSGGASYEQYF
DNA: TGTGCCAGCTCACCACAAAGCGGGGGCGCAAGCTACGAGCAGTACTTC

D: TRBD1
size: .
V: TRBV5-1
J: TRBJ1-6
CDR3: CASSVQGDYNSPLHF
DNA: TGCGCCAGCAGCGTACAGGGGGACTATAATTCACCCCTCCACTTT

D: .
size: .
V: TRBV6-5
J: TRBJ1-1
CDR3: CASSYRGNTEAFF
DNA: TGTGCCAGCAGTTACAGAGGGAACACTGAAGCTTTCTTT

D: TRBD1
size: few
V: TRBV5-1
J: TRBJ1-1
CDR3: CASSLRHQGAGMNTEAFF
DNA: TGCGCCAGCAGCTTGCGGCATCAGGGGGCGGGTATGAACACTGAAGCTTTCTTT

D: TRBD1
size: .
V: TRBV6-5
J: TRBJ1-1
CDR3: CASSPTRQGQKAFF
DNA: TGTGCCAGCAGTCCGACCCGACAGGGGCAAAAGGCTTTCTTT

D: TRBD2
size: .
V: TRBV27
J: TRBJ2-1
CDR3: CASSPLAGAVWDEQFF
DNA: TGTGCCAGCAGTCCGTTAGCGGGAGCGGTGTGGGATGAGCAGTTCTTC

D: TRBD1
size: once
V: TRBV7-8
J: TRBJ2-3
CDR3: CASSRGTGKNTQYF
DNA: TGTGCCAGCAGCCGCGGGACAGGGAAGAATACGCAGTATTTT

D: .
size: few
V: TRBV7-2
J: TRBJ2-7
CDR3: CASSLYSYEQYF
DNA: TGTGCCAGCAGCTTATACAGCTACGAGCAGTACTTC

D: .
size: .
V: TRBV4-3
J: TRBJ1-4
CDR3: CASSQEATDSEKLFF
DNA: TGCGCCAGCAGCCAAGAGGCGACCGACTCGGAAAAACTGTTTTTT

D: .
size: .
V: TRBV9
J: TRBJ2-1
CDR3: CASSPPRGGLSYNEQFF
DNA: TGTGCCAGCAGCCCCCCTCGAGGGGGATTGAGTTACAATGAGCAGTTCTTC

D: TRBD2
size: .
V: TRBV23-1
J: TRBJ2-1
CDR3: CASSQFRDSGRAYNEQFF
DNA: TGCGCCAGCAGTCAATTTAGGGACTCCGGGAGGGCCTACAATGAGCAGTTCTTC

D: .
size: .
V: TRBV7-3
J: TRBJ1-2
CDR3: CASSLSGVGGYTF
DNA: TGTGCCAGCAGCTTAAGCGGGGTAGGCGGCTACACCTTC